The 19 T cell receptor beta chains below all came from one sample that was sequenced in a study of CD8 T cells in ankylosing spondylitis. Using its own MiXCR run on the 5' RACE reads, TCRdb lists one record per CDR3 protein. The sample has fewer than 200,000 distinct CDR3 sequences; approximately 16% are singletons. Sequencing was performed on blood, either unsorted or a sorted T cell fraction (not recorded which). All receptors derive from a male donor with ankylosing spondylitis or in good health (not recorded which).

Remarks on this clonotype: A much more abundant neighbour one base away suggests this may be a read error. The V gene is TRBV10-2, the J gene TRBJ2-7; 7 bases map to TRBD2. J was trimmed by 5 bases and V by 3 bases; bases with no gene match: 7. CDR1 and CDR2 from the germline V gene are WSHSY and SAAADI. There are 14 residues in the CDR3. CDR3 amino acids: CASSEIDGGNEQYF. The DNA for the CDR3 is TGCGCCAGCAGTGAAATAGACGGGGGGAACGAGCAGTACTTC.

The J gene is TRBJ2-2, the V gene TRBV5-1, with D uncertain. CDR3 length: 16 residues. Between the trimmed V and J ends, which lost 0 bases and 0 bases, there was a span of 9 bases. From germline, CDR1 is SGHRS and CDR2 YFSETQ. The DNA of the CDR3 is TGCGCCAGCAGCTTGGATTTAGCTTCGAACACCGGGGAGCTGTTTTTT. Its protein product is CASSLDLASNTGELFF.

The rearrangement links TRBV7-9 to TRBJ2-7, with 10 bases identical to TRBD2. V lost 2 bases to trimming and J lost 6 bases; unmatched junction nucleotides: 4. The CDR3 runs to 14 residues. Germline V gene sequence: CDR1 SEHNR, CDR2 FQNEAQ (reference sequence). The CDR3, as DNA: TGTGCCAGCAGCTTAACTCTAGCGGGAGCCGAGCAGTACTTC. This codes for CASSLTLAGAEQYF.

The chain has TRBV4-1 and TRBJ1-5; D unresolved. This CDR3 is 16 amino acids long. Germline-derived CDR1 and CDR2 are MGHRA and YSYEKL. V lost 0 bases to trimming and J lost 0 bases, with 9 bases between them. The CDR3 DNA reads TGCGCCAGCAGCCAAGAAGTCAGCCTTAGCAATCAGCCCCAGCATTTT. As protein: CASSQEVSLSNQPQHF.

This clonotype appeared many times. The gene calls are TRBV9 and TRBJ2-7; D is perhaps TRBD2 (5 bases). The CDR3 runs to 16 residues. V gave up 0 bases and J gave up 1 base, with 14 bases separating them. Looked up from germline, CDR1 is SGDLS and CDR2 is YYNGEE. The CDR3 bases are TGTGCCAGCAGCGTAGGCCCAAGCGGAGTGTCCTACGAGCAGTACTTC. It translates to CASSVGPSGVSYEQYF.

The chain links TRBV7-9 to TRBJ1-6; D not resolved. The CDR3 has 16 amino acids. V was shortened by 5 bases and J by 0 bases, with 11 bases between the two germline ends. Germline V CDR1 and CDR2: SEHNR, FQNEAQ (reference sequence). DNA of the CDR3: TGTGCCAGCAGCCCAGGATTGAGCTCCTATAATTCACCCCTCCACTTT. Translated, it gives CASSPGLSSYNSPLHF.

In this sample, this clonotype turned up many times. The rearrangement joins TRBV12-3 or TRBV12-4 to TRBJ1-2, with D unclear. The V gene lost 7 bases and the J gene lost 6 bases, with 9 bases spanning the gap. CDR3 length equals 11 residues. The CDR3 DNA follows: TGTGCCAGCACTGGAGACGATGGCTACACCTTC. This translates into CASTGDDGYTF.

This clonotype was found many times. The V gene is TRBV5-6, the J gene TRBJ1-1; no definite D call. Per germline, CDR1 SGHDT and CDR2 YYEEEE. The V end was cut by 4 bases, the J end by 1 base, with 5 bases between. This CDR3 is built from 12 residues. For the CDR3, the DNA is TGTGCCAGCAGCCTACCGAACACTGAAGCTTTCTTT. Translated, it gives CASSLPNTEAFF.

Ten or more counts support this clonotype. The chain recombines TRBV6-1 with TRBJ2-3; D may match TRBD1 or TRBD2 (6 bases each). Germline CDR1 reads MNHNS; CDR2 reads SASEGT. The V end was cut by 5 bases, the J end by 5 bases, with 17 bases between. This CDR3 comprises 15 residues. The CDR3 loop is CASSPRMGGIDTQYF. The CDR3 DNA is TGTGCCAGCAGTCCTAGGATGGGGGGCATAGATACGCAGTATTTT.

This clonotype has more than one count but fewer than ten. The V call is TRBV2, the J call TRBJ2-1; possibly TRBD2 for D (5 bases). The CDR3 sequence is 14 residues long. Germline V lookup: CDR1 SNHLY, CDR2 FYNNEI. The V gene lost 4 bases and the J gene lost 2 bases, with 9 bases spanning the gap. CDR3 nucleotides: TGTGCCAGCAGTGTAACGGGAACCTACAATGAGCAGTTCTTC. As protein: CASSVTGTYNEQFF.

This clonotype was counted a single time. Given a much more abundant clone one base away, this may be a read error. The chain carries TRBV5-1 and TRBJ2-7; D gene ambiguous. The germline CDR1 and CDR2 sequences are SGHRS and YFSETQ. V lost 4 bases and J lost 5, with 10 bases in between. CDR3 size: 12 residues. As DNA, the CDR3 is TGCGCCAGCAGCGTCCTTCCACACGAGCAGTACTTC. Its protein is CASSVLPHEQYF.

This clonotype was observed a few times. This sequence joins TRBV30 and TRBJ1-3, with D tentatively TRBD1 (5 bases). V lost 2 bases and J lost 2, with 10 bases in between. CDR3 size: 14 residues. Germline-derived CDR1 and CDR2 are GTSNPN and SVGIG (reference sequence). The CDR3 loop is CAWSRGTAGNTIYF. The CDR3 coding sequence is TGTGCCTGGAGTAGAGGGACGGCTGGAAACACCATATATTTT.

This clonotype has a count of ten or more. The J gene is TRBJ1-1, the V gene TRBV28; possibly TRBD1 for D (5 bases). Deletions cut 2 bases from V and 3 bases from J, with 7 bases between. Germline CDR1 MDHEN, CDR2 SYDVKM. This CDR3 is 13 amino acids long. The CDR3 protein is CASSLAGYTEAFF. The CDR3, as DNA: TGTGCCAGCAGTTTAGCAGGGTACACTGAAGCTTTCTTT.

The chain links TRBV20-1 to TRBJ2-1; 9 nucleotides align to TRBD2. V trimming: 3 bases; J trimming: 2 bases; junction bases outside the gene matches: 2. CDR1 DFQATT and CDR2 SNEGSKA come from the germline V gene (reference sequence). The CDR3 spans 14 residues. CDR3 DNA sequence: TGCAGTGCTAGGAAGCGGGAGGCCTACAATGAGCAGTTCTTC. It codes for CSARKREAYNEQFF.

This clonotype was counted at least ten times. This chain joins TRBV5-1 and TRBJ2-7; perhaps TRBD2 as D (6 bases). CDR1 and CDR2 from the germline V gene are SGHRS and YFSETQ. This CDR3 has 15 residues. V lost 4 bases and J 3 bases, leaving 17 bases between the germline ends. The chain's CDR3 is CASSGLPEEGYEQYF. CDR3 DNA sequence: TGCGCCAGCAGCGGACTACCTGAGGAGGGCTACGAGCAGTACTTC.

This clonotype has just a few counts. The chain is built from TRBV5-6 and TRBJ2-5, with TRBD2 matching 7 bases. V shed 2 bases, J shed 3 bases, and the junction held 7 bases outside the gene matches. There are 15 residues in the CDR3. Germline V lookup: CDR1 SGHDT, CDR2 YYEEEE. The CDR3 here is CASSLASGEEETQYF. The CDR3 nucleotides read TGTGCCAGCAGCTTAGCGAGCGGGGAAGAAGAGACCCAGTACTTC.

CDR3 in DNA: TGCGCCAGCAGCCCGGGACTAGCGGGAGAAGGTTTCTTC. Translating it yields CASSPGLAGEGFF. The chain is built from TRBV5-1 and TRBJ2-1; 14 bases match TRBD2. This CDR3 contains 13 residues. With 4 bases clipped from V and 16 bases from J, the junction kept 7 bases outside the gene matches. Germline-derived CDR1 and CDR2 are SGHRS and YFSETQ.

The CDR3 nucleotides read TGTGCCAGCAGCTACGGGACAGGAACTAATGAAAAACTGTTTTTT. This sequence encodes CASSYGTGTNEKLFF. This chain connects TRBV7-2 to TRBJ1-4; TRBD1 matches 8 bases. Germline lookup yields CDR1 SGHTA and CDR2 FQGNSA. The CDR3 runs to 15 residues. V trimming: 4 bases; J trimming: 1 base; junction bases outside the gene matches: 2.

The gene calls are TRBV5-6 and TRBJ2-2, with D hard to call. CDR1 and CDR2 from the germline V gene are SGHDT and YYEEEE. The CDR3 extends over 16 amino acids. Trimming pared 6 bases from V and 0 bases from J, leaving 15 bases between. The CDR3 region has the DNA TGTGCCAGCACCCAACTGACGGTCGCGAACACCGGGGAGCTGTTTTTT. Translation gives CASTQLTVANTGELFF. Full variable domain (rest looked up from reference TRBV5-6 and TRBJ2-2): DAGVTQSPTHLIKTRGQQVTLRCSPKSGHDTVSWYQQALGQGPQFIFQYYEEEERQRGNFPDRFSGHQFPNYSSELNVNALLLGDSALYLCASTQLTVANTGELFFGEGSRLTVL.